The rows below give T cell receptor beta chains drawn from one sample of a study of blood T cells in healthy people across ages. TCRdb reanalysed the 5' RACE reads using MiXCR and keeps one entry per CDR3 protein. The data hold fewer than 900,000 distinct CDR3 sequences, with roughly 49% observed a single time. Sequencing was done on a sample of blood. The source of these receptors is a woman in her sixties in good health. Each CDR3 is given with its conserved first and last residue. D genes are given only for firm matches. Clone size is stated in some rows and not others, as once, few, many or a class when expanded.

D,J,length,size,V,DNA,CDR3
TRBD2,TRBJ2-1,15,.,TRBV29-1,TGCAGCGTTGAAGGGGCTAGCGGGAGTAGTAATGAGCAGTTCTTC,CSVEGASGSSNEQFF
.,TRBJ1-1,14,few,TRBV7-3,TGTGCCAGCAGCAAAGGGATAGGGTTCACTGAAGCTTTCTTT,CASSKGIGFTEAFF
TRBD2,TRBJ2-2,19,.,TRBV7-6,TGTGCCAGCAGCTTAGCGCCGTCTAGCGGGAGGGCCGGCACCGGGGAGCTGTTTTTT,CASSLAPSSGRAGTGELFF
.,TRBJ2-5,13,.,TRBV5-1,TGCGCCAGCAGCTTAGGGCCCTGGTGGGAGCAGTACTTC,CASSLGPWWEQYF
TRBD2,TRBJ2-2,18,.,TRBV9,TGTGCCAGCAACAACCCGGGACTAGCGGGGCGGAACACCGGGGAGCTGTTTTTT,CASNNPGLAGRNTGELFF
TRBD2,TRBJ2-3,16,few,TRBV3-1,TGTGCCAGCAGCCCCTGGACTAGCGGAAGCACAGATACGCAGTATTTT,CASSPWTSGSTDTQYF
TRBD2,TRBJ2-3,14,.,TRBV6-5,TGTGCCAGCAGTCGTAGCGGGATAATAGATACGCAGTATTTT,CASSRSGIIDTQYF
TRBD1,TRBJ2-7,15,few,TRBV10-3,TGTGCCATCGCGAGCGGGACAGGGGGCCCGTACGAGCAGTACTTC,CAIASGTGGPYEQYF
TRBD2,TRBJ2-7,15,.,TRBV29-1,TGCAGCGTTGCGCCTCGACTAGCGGGAGAGGGCGAGCAGTACTTC,CSVAPRLAGEGEQYF
TRBD2,TRBJ2-1,18,.,TRBV11-1,TGTGCCAGCAGCTTAAAGAGTCTAGCGGGAGAACCCTACAATGAGCAGTTCTTC,CASSLKSLAGEPYNEQFF
TRBD1,TRBJ2-7,16,.,TRBV5-1,TGCGCCAGCAGCCGCGGGACAGGGATAGGGTACAATGAGCAGTACTTC,CASSRGTGIGYNEQYF
.,TRBJ2-5,16,.,TRBV2,TGTGCCAGCAGCGGACATCGGACGGATCTCCAAGAGACCCAGTACTTC,CASSGHRTDLQETQYF
.,TRBJ2-7,12,.,TRBV29-1,TGCAGCGTAGATGTGGGTACGGACGAGCAGTACTTC,CSVDVGTDEQYF
TRBD2,TRBJ2-7,16,.,TRBV7-3,TGTGCCAGCAGCTTAACTCGCCTAGCGGGAGCTTACGAGCAGTACTTC,CASSLTRLAGAYEQYF
TRBD1,TRBJ2-3,17,.,TRBV13,TGTGCCAGCAGCTTAGCGCCGGGACAGGGGGACACAGATACGCAGTATTTT,CASSLAPGQGDTDTQYF
TRBD1,TRBJ2-7,14,.,TRBV16,TGTGCCAGCACCTCTCCGGGACAGTCCAACGAGCAGTACTTC,CASTSPGQSNEQYF
TRBD1,TRBJ2-4,15,.,TRBV18,TGTGCCAGCTCACCCCGGACAGGACCCGGAAACATTCAGTACTTC,CASSPRTGPGNIQYF
.,TRBJ1-4,13,.,TRBV20-1,TGCAGTGCTAACGGAGAGGCTAATGAAAAACTGTTTTTT,CSANGEANEKLFF
.,TRBJ2-6,16,.,TRBV4-2,TGTGCCAGCAGCCAAGTAACGGGATCTGGGGCCAACGTCCTGACTTTC,CASSQVTGSGANVLTF
.,TRBJ2-7,13,few,TRBV3-1,TGTGCCAGCAGCCAAGACAGGGACTACGAGCAGTACTTC,CASSQDRDYEQYF
TRBD1,TRBJ1-2,15,once,TRBV5-6,TGTGCCAGCAGCTCCCAGGGGGAGCTTCCCTATGGCTACACCTTC,CASSSQGELPYGYTF
.,TRBJ2-1,15,few,TRBV29-1,TGCAGCGTTGTTATAGTAGGGACCGCTCGAAATGAGCAGTTCTTC,CSVVIVGTARNEQFF
TRBD1,TRBJ1-6,15,few,TRBV5-5,TGTGCCAGCAGCCCACCCGGACAGGGCCTTTTGACCCTCCACTTT,CASSPPGQGLLTLHF